A selection of T cell receptor beta chains follows, all from one sample in a study of siplizumab effects on memory and regulatory T cells. Profiled with immunoSEQ multiplex PCR; TCRdb holds only in-frame clones, not every one. The sample holds about 52,000 clones, 95% to 97% seen once. The sample was naive CD4+ T cells sorted from blood. The source is a human donor in good health. Each CDR3 is given with its conserved first and last residue. D genes are given only for firm matches. Size is stated for part of the rows, as once, few or many counts, or as a class when the clone is expanded.

v_gene	d_gene	abundance	j_gene	CDR3aa	CDR3nt
TRBV6-1	-	-	TRBJ1-4	CASRTVGEKLFF	TGTGCCAGCAGGACCGTAGGAGAAAAACTGTTTTTT
TRBV19	-	-	TRBJ2-7	CASTSGRASYEQYF	TGTGCCAGTACCTCGGGACGGGCTTCCTACGAGCAGTACTTC
TRBV5-1	-	-	TRBJ2-1	CASGRTGTRRNEQFF	TGCGCCAGCGGAAGGACTGGGACGAGGAGGAATGAGCAGTTCTTC
TRBV6-6	-	-	TRBJ2-1	CASARTSEQFF	TGTGCCAGCGCACGAACCAGTGAGCAGTTCTTC
TRBV20-1	-	-	TRBJ1-1	CSAPGRGEAFF	TGCAGTGCTCCCGGCAGGGGTGAAGCTTTCTTT
TRBV5-6	-	-	TRBJ1-6	CASSSLFAGMDNSPLHF	TGTGCCAGCAGCTCGCTCTTTGCGGGTATGGATAATTCACCCCTCCACTTT
TRBV7-2	TRBD1	-	TRBJ1-3	CASSKAGQGTGNTIYF	TGTGCCAGCAGCAAAGCGGGACAGGGAACTGGAAACACCATATATTTT
TRBV10-2	-	-	TRBJ1-1	CASSEYGGKNTEAFF	TGCGCCAGCAGTGAGTACGGGGGAAAGAACACTGAAGCTTTCTTT
TRBV25-1	TRBD1	-	TRBJ2-1	CASSDALLDRAPYNEQFF	TGTGCCAGCAGTGATGCCCTCCTCGACAGGGCCCCCTACAATGAGCAGTTCTTC
TRBV20-1	-	-	TRBJ2-7	CSGSRAYEQYF	TGCAGTGGGAGTCGGGCCTACGAGCAGTACTTC
TRBV4-2	-	-	TRBJ2-7	CASSQDMRGDYEQYF	TGTGCCAGCAGCCAAGATATGAGGGGGGACTACGAGCAGTACTTC
TRBV7-3	TRBD1	-	TRBJ2-5	CASSSSGTAQETQYF	TGTGCCAGCAGCTCCTCCGGGACAGCCCAAGAGACCCAGTACTTC
TRBV14	TRBD2	-	TRBJ2-7	CASSLRLAGAPYEQYF	TGTGCCAGCAGCCTCAGACTAGCGGGAGCCCCCTACGAGCAGTACTTC
TRBV7-3	-	once	TRBJ2-1	CASSLTSRDEQFF	TGTGCCAGCAGCTTAACCTCCAGGGATGAGCAGTTCTTC
TRBV29-1	-	-	TRBJ2-7	CSVASAQEQYF	TGCAGCGTGGCCAGCGCCCAGGAGCAGTACTTC
TRBV7-9	TRBD1	-	TRBJ2-7	CASSLGQGKQYF	TGTGCCAGCAGCCTGGGACAGGGTAAGCAGTACTTC
TRBV5-4	-	-	TRBJ2-3	CASSLEPGPLADTQYF	TGTGCCAGCAGCTTGGAACCAGGGCCGCTTGCAGATACGCAGTATTTT
TRBV28	-	-	TRBJ2-7	CASSSADSSGTYEQYF	TGTGCCAGCAGCTCCGCTGACTCTTCGGGCACCTACGAGCAGTACTTC
TRBV5-4	TRBD1	-	TRBJ2-6	CASRGQVTISGANVLTF	TGTGCCAGCAGAGGACAGGTGACGATCTCTGGGGCCAACGTCCTGACTTTC
TRBV18	-	once	TRBJ2-5	CASSTTGLETQYF	TGTGCCAGCTCAACAACAGGGTTGGAGACCCAGTACTTC
TRBV5-1	TRBD1	once	TRBJ2-5	CASSLEGQGVGETQYF	TGCGCCAGCAGCTTGGAAGGACAGGGGGTTGGGGAGACCCAGTACTTC
TRBV5-6	-	-	TRBJ1-1	CASSLVVGSEAFF	TGTGCCAGCAGCTTGGTTGTAGGCTCTGAAGCTTTCTTT
TRBV10-3	TRBD2	-	TRBJ2-1	CAIRASGANNEQFF	TGTGCCATCAGAGCTAGCGGAGCAAACAATGAGCAGTTCTTC
TRBV6-6	-	once	TRBJ2-1	CASSYGVAQYNEQFF	TGTGCCAGCAGTTACGGGGTAGCCCAATACAATGAGCAGTTCTTC
TRBV18	-	-	TRBJ2-1	CASSPPGRPFPNEQFF	TGTGCCAGCTCACCTCCGGGACGGCCCTTTCCTAATGAGCAGTTCTTC
TRBV6-1	TRBD1	-	TRBJ1-5	CASSEGAGTAGHQPQHF	TGTGCCAGCAGTGAAGGGGCCGGGACAGCCGGCCATCAGCCCCAGCATTTT
TRBV2	-	-	TRBJ2-2	CASRSQDRYTGELFF	TGTGCCAGCAGATCTCAGGACAGATACACCGGGGAGCTGTTTTTT
TRBV29-1	-	-	TRBJ1-1	CSVGGYSTEAFF	TGCAGCGTTGGGGGGTATAGCACTGAAGCTTTCTTT
TRBV4-1	-	-	TRBJ1-5	CASSRSEIYSNQPQHF	TGCGCCAGCAGCCGTTCAGAGATATATAGCAATCAGCCCCAGCATTTT
TRBV18	TRBD2	-	TRBJ2-1	CASSPGTSGREQFF	TGTGCCAGCTCACCTGGGACTAGCGGGAGGGAGCAGTTCTTC
TRBV5-1	-	-	TRBJ2-7	CASDKGLGYEQYF	TGCGCCAGCGACAAGGGATTGGGCTACGAGCAGTACTTC
TRBV4-1	TRBD1	-	TRBJ1-2	CASSRDRASNYGYTF	TGCGCCAGCAGCCGCGACAGGGCCTCTAACTATGGCTACACCTTC
TRBV7-9	-	-	TRBJ2-2	CASSLVLNTGELFF	TGTGCCAGCAGCTTGGTACTTAACACCGGGGAGCTGTTTTTT
TRBV5-4	-	-	TRBJ2-3	CASSGGIGDTQYF	TGTGCCAGCTCGGGCGGGATTGGGGATACGCAGTATTTT
TRBV6-5	-	-	TRBJ2-3	CASSYSDVGTQYF	TGTGCCAGCAGTTACTCGGACGTGGGCACGCAGTATTTT
TRBV21-1	-	-	TRBJ1-1	CASSKVLGAGAFF	TGTGCCAGCAGCAAAGTTCTGGGGGCGGGAGCTTTCTTT
TRBV5-8	-	-	TRBJ1-3	CASSSYRQVGSGNTIYF	TGTGCCAGCAGCTCCTATAGACAGGTCGGGTCTGGAAACACCATATATTTT
TRBV18	-	-	TRBJ1-2	CASSPQQGAYGYTF	TGTGCCAGCTCACCCCAACAGGGCGCCTATGGCTACACCTTC
TRBV9	-	-	TRBJ2-5	CASSVEGETQYF	TGTGCCAGCAGCGTAGAGGGAGAGACCCAGTACTTC
TRBV7-2	-	few	TRBJ2-7	CASSLMSGAGEQYF	TGTGCCAGCAGCCTCATGTCAGGGGCGGGCGAGCAGTACTTC
TRBV5-4	-	once	TRBJ2-1	CASSLIYGGNEQFF	TGTGCCAGCAGCTTGATTTACGGCGGGAATGAGCAGTTCTTC
TRBV30	TRBD1	-	TRBJ1-2	CAWSVRDREGYTF	TGTGCCTGGAGTGTACGAGACAGGGAGGGCTACACCTTC
TRBV11-3	-	-	TRBJ1-2	CASSLQGRQTYGYTF	TGTGCCAGCAGCCTCCAGGGGAGACAGACCTATGGCTACACCTTC
TRBV29-1	TRBD1	-	TRBJ2-2	CSAGQGNTGELFF	TGCAGCGCGGGACAGGGAAACACCGGGGAGCTGTTTTTT
TRBV11-3	-	-	TRBJ2-3	CASSGRTASTDTQYF	TGTGCCAGCAGCGGCAGGACCGCTAGCACAGATACGCAGTATTTT
TRBV21-1	-	-	TRBJ2-7	CASSSCILKGQKYEQYF	TGTGCCAGCAGCTCATGCATCCTCAAGGGACAGAAATACGAGCAGTACTTC
TRBV30	-	-	TRBJ1-6	CAWSSGAPNSPLHF	TGTGCCTGGAGTTCAGGGGCGCCTAATTCACCCCTCCACTTT
TRBV6-6	-	once	TRBJ1-2	CASTAGAYGYTF	TGTGCCAGCACCGCTGGGGCCTATGGCTACACCTTC
TRBV10-3	-	-	TRBJ1-1	CAISAAGEAFF	TGTGCCATCAGTGCCGCAGGGGAAGCTTTCTTT
TRBV7-9	-	-	TRBJ2-6	CASSLDFRTAGSGANVLTF	TGTGCCAGCAGCTTAGATTTTAGGACTGCTGGCTCTGGGGCCAACGTCCTGACTTTC
TRBV6-6	-	-	TRBJ1-4	CASSYGTGEEKLFF	TGTGCCAGCAGTTACGGGACTGGGGAGGAAAAACTGTTTTTT
TRBV28	TRBD1	-	TRBJ1-1	CASSLHTGAEAFF	TGTGCCAGCAGTTTGCACACAGGGGCTGAAGCTTTCTTT
TRBV5-4	-	-	TRBJ2-3	CASSLDGLYTDTQYF	TGTGCCAGCAGCTTGGACGGACTCTACACAGATACGCAGTATTTT
TRBV7-2	-	-	TRBJ1-5	CASSKHRAGDQPQHF	TGTGCCAGCAGCAAACACAGGGCGGGGGATCAGCCCCAGCATTTT
TRBV30	TRBD1	-	TRBJ1-2	CAFLLRDRGGNGYTF	TGTGCCTTTCTACTTCGAGACAGGGGAGGGAATGGCTACACCTTC
TRBV2	TRBD1	-	TRBJ1-1	CASMGDRNTEAFF	TGTGCCAGCATGGGGGACAGGAACACTGAAGCTTTCTTT
TRBV18	-	-	TRBJ2-2	CASSPPGVLGGELFF	TGTGCCAGCTCACCACCTGGGGTCCTCGGCGGGGAGCTGTTTTTT
TRBV7-3	TRBD1	-	TRBJ2-1	CASSSQGGVNEQFF	TGTGCCAGCAGCTCACAGGGGGGTGTCAATGAGCAGTTCTTC
TRBV15	-	-	TRBJ2-3	CATSRVGADTQYF	TGTGCCACCAGCAGAGTTGGGGCAGATACGCAGTATTTT
TRBV28	-	-	TRBJ1-2	CASNPFPRGSSYGYTF	TGTGCCAGCAACCCCTTTCCCAGGGGTAGCAGCTATGGCTACACCTTC